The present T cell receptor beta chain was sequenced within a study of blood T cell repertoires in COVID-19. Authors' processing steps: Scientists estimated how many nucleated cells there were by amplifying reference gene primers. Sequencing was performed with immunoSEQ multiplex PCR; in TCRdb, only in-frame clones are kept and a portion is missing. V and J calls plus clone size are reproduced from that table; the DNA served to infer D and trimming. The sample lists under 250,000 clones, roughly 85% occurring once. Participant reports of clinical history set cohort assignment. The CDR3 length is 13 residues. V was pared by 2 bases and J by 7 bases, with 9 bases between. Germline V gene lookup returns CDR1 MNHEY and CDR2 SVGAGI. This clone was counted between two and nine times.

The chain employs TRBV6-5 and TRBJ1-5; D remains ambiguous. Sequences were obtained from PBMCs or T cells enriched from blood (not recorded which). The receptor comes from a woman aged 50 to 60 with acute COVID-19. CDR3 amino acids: CASSYRGQQPQHF. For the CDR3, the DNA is TGTGCCAGCAGTTACCGGGGTCAACAGCCCCAGCATTTT.